The source of this TCR beta chain is a study of STAT3 mutations in large granular lymphocyte leukemia. Notes on the study in general: In T-cell large granular lymphocyte leukemia, about half of patients showed multiple immunodominant subclonotypes. TCR clonotype switching after therapy occurred in about 30% of the 18 patients. Some patients had dominant TCR clones larger than their STAT3 mutant burden.

Libraries were prepared by immunoSEQ multiplex PCR; TCRdb keeps only in-frame clonotypes and omits some of them. The sample has several thousand clones; 88% are singletons. The CDR3 has 14 residues. J was trimmed by 1 base and V by 4 bases; bases with no gene match: 2. Per the germline V gene, CDR1 is MNHEY and CDR2 is SVGAGI. Notes on this clone: What it binds is unknown.

V usage is TRBV6-5 and J usage is TRBJ1-1; TRBD1 agrees at 8 bases. The sequence was collected from a human donor with T large granular lymphocyte leukemia. Some clones in this sample may be carry-over from other donors' samples. The sequencing sample was made of PBMCs. The CDR3 loop reads CASSFGQGNTEAFF. For the CDR3, the DNA is TGTGCCAGCAGTTTTGGACAGGGGAACACTGAAGCTTTCTTT.